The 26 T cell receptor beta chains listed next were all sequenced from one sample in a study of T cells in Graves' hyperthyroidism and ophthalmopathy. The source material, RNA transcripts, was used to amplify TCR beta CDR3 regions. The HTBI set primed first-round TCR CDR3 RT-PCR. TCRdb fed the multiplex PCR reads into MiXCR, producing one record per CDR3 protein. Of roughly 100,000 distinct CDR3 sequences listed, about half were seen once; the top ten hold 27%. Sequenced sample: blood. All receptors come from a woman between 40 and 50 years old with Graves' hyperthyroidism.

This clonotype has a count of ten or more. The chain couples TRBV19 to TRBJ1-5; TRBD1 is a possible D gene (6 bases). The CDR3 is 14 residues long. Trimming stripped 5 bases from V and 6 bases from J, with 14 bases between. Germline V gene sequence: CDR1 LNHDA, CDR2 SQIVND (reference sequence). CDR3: CASSASGESQPQHF. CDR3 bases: TGTGCCAGTAGTGCATCAGGGGAGTCTCAGCCCCAGCATTTT.

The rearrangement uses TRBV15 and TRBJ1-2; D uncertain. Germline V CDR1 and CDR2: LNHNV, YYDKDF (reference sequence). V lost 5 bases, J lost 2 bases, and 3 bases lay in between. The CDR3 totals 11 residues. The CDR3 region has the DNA TGTGCCACCAGCGGGAACTATGGCTACACCTTC. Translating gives CATSGNYGYTF.

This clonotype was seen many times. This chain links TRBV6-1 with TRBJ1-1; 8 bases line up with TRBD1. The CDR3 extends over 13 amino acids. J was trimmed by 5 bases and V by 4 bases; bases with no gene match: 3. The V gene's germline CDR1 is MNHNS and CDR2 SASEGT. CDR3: CASSAQGVTEAFF. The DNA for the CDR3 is TGTGCCAGCAGTGCACAGGGGGTTACTGAAGCTTTCTTT.

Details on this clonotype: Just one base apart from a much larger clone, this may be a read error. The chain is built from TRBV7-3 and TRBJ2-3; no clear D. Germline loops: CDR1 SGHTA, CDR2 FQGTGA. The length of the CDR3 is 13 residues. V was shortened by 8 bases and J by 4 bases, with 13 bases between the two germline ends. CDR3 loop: CASGIQSSDTQYF. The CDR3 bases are TGTGCCAGCGGAATCCAATCCTCAGATACGCAGTATTTT.

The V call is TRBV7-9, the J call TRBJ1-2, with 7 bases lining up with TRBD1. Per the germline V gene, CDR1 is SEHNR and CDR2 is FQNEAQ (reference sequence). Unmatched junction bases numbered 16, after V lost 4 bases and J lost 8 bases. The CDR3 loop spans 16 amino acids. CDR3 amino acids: CASSWNPGQQSRGYTF. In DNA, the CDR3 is TGTGCCAGCAGCTGGAACCCGGGACAGCAGTCGCGGGGCTACACCTTC.

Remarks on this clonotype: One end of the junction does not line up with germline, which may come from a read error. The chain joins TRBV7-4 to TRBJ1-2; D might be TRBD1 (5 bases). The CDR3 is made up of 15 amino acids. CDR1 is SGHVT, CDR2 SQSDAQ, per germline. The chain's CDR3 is CASSLGDLTNYGYTF. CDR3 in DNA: TGTGCCAGCAGTTTAGGGGACTTAACCAACTATGGCTACACCTTC. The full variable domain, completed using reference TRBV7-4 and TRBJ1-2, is GAGVSQSPRYKVAKRGRDVALRCDSISGHVTLYWYRQTLGQGSEVLTYSQSDAQRDKSGRPSGRFSAERPERSVSTLKIQRTEQGDSAVYLCASSLGDLTNYGYTFGSGTRLTVV.

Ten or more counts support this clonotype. This CDR3 reads CASSERQGALETQYF. DNA for the CDR3: TGTGCCAGCAGCGAGAGACAGGGGGCGTTGGAGACCCAGTACTTC. The chain uses TRBV7-9 and TRBJ2-5, with 10 positions matching TRBD1. CDR3 length equals 15 residues. CDR1 is SEHNR and CDR2 is FQNEAQ in the germline V gene (reference sequence). Trimming removed 5 bases from V and 5 bases from J; junction bases left unmatched: 8.

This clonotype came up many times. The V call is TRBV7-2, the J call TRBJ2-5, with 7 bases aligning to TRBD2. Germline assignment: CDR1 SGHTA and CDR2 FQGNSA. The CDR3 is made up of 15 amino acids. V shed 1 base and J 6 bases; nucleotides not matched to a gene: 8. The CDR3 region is CASSLGAGVGKTQYF. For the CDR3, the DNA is TGTGCCAGCAGCTTAGGGGCGGGAGTAGGAAAGACCCAGTACTTC.

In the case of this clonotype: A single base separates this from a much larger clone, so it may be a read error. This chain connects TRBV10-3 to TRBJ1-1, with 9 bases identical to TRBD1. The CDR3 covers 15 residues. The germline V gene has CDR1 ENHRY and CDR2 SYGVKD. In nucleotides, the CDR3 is TGTGCCACCAGTCCTGGCGGGGACAGGGACACTGAAGCTTTCTTT. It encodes CATSPGGDRDTEAFF.

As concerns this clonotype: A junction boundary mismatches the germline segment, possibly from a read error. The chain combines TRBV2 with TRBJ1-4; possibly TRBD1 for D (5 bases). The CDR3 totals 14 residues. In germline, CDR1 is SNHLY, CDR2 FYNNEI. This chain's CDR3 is CARRAATADEKLFF. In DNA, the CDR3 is TGTGCCCGCAGAGCCGCGACAGCGGACGAAAAGCTGTTTTTT.

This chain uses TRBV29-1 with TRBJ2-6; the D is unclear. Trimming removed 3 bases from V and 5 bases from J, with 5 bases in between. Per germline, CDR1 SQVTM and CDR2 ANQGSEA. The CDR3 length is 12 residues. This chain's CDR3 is CSVEGRANVLTF. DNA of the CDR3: TGCAGCGTTGAGGGCCGGGCCAACGTCCTGACTTTC.

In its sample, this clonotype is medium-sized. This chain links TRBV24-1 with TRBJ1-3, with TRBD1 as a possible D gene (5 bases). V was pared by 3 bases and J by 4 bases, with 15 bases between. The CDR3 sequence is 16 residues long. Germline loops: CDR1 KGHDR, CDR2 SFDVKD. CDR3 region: CATSDPRDLLGNTIYF. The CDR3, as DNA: TGTGCCACCAGTGATCCTAGGGACCTACTGGGAAACACCATATATTTT.

The CDR3 spells CSAHTSGLTDTQYF. In DNA form, the CDR3 reads TGCAGTGCTCATACTAGCGGTCTCACAGATACGCAGTATTTT. The V and J genes are TRBV20-1 and TRBJ2-3, with 8 bases lining up with TRBD2. Trimming took 5 bases from V and 2 from J; bases not matched to a gene: 6. CDR1 and CDR2 (germline): DFQATT, SNEGSKA (reference sequence). This CDR3 has 14 residues.

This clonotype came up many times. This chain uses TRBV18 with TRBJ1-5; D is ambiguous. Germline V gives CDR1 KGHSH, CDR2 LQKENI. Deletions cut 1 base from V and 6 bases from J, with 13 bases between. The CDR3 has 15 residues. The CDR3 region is CASSPQGSSGQPQHF. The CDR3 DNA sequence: TGTGCCAGCTCACCACAGGGCTCGAGCGGTCAGCCCCAGCATTTT.

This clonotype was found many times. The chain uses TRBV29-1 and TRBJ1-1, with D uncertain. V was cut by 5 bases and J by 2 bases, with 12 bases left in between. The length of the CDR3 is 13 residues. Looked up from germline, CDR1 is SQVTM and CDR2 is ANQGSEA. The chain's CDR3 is CSVSERRNTEAFF. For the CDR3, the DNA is TGCAGCGTTTCCGAGAGGCGTAACACTGAAGCTTTCTTT. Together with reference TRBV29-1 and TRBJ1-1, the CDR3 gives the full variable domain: SAVISQKPSRDICQRGTSLTIQCQVDSQVTMMFWYRQQPGQSLTLIATANQGSEATYESGFVIDKFPISRPNLTFSTLTVSNMSPEDSSIYLCSVSERRNTEAFFGQGTRLTVV.

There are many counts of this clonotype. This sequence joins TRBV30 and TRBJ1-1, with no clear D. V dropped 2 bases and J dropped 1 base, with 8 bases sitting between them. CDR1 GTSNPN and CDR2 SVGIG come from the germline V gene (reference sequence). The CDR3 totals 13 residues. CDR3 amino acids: CAWSRTANTEAFF. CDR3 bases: TGTGCCTGGAGTCGGACGGCGAACACTGAAGCTTTCTTT.

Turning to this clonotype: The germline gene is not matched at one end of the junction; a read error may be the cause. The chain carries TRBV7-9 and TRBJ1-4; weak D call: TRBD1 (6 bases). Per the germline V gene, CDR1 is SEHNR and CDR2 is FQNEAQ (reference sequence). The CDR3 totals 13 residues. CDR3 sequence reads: CAGSRTGSEKLFF. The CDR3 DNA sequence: TGTGCCGGCAGCCGAACAGGGTCTGAAAAACTGTTTTTT. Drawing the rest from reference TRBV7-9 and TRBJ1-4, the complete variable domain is DTGVSQNPRHKITKRGQNVTFRCDPISEHNRLYWYRQTLGQGPEFLTYFQNEAQLEKSRLLSDRFSAERPKGSFSTLEIQRTEQGDSAMYLCAGSRTGSEKLFFGSGTQLSVL.

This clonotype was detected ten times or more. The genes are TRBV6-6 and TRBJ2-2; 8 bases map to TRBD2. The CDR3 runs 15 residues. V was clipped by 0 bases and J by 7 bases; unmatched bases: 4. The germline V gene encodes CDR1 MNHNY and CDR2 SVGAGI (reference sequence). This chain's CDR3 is CASSYSSGSFGELFF. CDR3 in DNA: TGTGCCAGCAGTTACTCCAGCGGGAGTTTCGGGGAGCTGTTTTTT.

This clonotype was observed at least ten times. The CDR3 DNA is TGTGCCACCGGGGGCGGTCTGTACCAAGAGACCCAGTACTTC. This codes for CATGGGLYQETQYF. V is TRBV25-1 and J is TRBJ2-5; D possibly matches TRBD1 or TRBD2 (6 bases each). V lost 10 bases, J lost 0 bases, and 15 bases lay in between. The CDR3 has 14 amino acids. Per germline, CDR1 MGHDK and CDR2 SYGVNS.

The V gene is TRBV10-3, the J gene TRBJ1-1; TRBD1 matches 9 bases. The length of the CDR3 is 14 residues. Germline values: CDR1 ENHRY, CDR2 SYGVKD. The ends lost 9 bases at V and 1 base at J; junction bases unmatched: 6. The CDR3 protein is CAIQTGGGNTEAFF. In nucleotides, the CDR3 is TGTGCCATTCAAACAGGGGGCGGGAACACTGAAGCTTTCTTT.

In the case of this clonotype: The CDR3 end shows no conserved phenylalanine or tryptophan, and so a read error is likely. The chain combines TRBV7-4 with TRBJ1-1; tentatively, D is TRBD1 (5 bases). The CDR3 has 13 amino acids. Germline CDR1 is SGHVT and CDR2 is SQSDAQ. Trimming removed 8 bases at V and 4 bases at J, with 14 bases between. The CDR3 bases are TGTGCCAGCGCCGAGGGGACGGGCACTGAAGCTTTCCTT. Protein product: CASAEGTGTEAFL.

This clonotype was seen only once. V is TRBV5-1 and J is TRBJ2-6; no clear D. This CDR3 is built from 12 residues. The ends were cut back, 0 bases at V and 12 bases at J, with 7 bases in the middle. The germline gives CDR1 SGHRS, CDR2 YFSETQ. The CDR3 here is CASSLVTGVLTF. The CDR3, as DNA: TGCGCCAGCAGCTTGGTGACGGGCGTCCTGACTTTC. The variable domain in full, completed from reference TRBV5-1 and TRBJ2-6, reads KAGVTQTPRYLIKTRGQQVTLSCSPISGHRSVSWYQQTPGQGLQFLFEYFSETQRNKGNFPGRFSGRQFSNSRSEMNVSTLELGDSALYLCASSLVTGVLTFGAGSRLTVL.

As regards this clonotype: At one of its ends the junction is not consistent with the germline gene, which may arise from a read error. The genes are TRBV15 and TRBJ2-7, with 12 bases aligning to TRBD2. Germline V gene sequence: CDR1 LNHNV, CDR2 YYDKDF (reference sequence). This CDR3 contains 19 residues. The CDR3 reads CATSGDLLGLAGGFYEQYF. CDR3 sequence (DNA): TGTGCCACCAGCGGAGATCTCTTGGGGCTAGCGGGAGGGTTCTACGAGCAGTACTTC. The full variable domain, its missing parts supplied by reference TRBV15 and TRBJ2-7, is DAMVIQNPRYQVTQFGKPVTLSCSQTLNHNVMYWYQQKSSQAPKLLFHYYDKDFNNEADTPDNFQSRRPNTSFCFLDIRSPGLGDTAMYLCATSGDLLGLAGGFYEQYFGPGTRLTVT.

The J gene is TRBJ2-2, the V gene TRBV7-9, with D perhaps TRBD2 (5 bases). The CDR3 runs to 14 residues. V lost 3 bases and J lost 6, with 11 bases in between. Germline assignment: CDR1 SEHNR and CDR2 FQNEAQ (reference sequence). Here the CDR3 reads CASSFSGLSGELFF. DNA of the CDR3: TGTGCCAGCAGCTTCTCCGGACTTTCCGGGGAGCTGTTTTTT.

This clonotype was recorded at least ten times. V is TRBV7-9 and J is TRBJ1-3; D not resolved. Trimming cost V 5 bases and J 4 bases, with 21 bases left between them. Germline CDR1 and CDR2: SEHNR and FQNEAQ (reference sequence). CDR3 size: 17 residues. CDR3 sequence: CASSGSGPKPGGNTIYF. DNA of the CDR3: TGTGCCAGCAGCGGAAGTGGGCCCAAACCCGGGGGAAACACCATATATTTT.

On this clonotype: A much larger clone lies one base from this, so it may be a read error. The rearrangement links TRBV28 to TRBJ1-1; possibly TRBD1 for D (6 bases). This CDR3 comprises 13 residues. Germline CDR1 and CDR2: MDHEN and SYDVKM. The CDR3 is CANSFSGASSAFF. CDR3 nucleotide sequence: TGTGCCAACAGTTTTTCAGGGGCTAGTTCGGCTTTCTTT.